The TCR beta chain described here comes from a study of blood T cell repertoires in COVID-19. The CDR3 has 13 amino acids. The V gene lost 4 bases and the J gene lost 6 bases, with 9 bases spanning the gap. Germline V CDR1 and CDR2: KGHSH, LQKENI. Data came from immunoSEQ multiplex PCR; TCRdb stores just in-frame clones and leaves some out. The sample carries about 300,000 clones, 85% to 90% recorded once. The gene calls are TRBV18 and TRBJ1-4; D unresolved. This TCR was recovered from a woman aged 25 to 39 with COVID-19, enrolled during active disease. Input material: peripheral blood. The CDR3 nucleotides are TGTGCCAGCTCACGAAGCGACGATGAAAAACTGTTTTTT. It codes for CASSRSDDEKLFF.